This TCR beta chain comes out of a study of CD8 T cells in Susac syndrome. To note about this clonotype: A junction boundary mismatches the germline segment, possibly from a read error.

Germline loops: CDR1 LNHDA, CDR2 SQIVND (reference sequence). The CDR3 runs to 12 residues. Reverse transcription used about 0.45 to 1 ug RNA and random hexamers. By means of immunoSEQ multiplex PCR, TCR beta CDR3 spanning 54 Vbeta and 13 Jbeta underwent amplification. TCRdb redid the calling of the immunoSEQ multiplex PCR reads with MiXCR, one entry per CDR3 protein. This repertoire shows under 200,000 distinct CDR3 sequences, 85% to 95% found once; its top ten account for roughly 0.12%. Through negative isolation, CD4+ and CD8+ T cells were obtained, while TEMRA cells were enriched using FACS. The sequence was collected from a human donor with Susac syndrome. The gene calls are TRBV19 and TRBJ1-1, with 8 nucleotides matching TRBD1. The source material was CD4+ T cells from PBMCs. CDR3 in DNA: TGTGCCAGTAGTATAGTGCGACAGGGGAAGGTCTTT. It is translated as CASSIVRQGKVF.